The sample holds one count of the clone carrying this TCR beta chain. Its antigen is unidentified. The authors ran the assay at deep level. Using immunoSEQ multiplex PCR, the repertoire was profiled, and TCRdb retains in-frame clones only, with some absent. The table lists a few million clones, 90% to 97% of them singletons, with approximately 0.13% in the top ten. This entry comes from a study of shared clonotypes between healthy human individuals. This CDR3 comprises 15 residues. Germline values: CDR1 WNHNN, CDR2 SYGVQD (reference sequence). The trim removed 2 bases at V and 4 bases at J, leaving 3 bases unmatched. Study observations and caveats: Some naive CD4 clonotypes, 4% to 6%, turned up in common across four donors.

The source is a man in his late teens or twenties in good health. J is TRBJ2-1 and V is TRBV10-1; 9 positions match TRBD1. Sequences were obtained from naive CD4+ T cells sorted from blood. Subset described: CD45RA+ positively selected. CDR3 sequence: CASSERDRVYNEQFF. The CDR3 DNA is TGCGCCAGCAGTGAGAGGGACAGGGTTTACAATGAGCAGTTCTTC.